The 18 T cell receptor beta chains presented below share a single source sample, sequenced in a study of vaccination effects on CD4 cells after COVID-19. Method: immunoSEQ multiplex PCR; TCRdb's copy keeps in-frame clones and lacks some. Of approximately 28,000 clones detected, approximately 78% appear once; the ten largest clones hold approximately 16%. These receptors are not linked to any known antigen. Expansion of antigen-specific CD4+ T cells with viral peptide pools was carried out by the ViraFEST assay before sequencing. The culture ran for 10 days, and then CD4+ T cells were isolated. PCR confirmed that the person was infected with SARS-CoV-2 between March and December 2020. The starting material was CD4+ T cells from PBMCs cultured with HCoV-NL63 spike peptides, obtained before COVID-19 vaccination. Every receptor here comes from a human donor who had a prior SARS-CoV-2 infection.

The chain uses TRBV12-3 or TRBV12-4 and TRBJ2-3; D is ambiguous. There are 11 residues in the CDR3. V lost 3 bases to trimming and J lost 6 bases, with 4 bases between them. The CDR3 loop is CASSFGDTQYF. The CDR3 coding sequence is TGTGCCAGCAGTTTCGGGGATACGCAGTATTTT.

This chain uses TRBV5-5 with TRBJ2-7; no clear D. This CDR3 is 15 amino acids long. V was pared by 4 bases and J by 3 bases, with 17 bases between. The germline CDR1 and CDR2 sequences are SGHKS and YYEKEE (reference sequence). CDR3 protein: CASSASPQLIYEQYF. CDR3 DNA: TGTGCCAGCAGCGCCTCTCCCCAGCTCATCTACGAGCAGTACTTC.

The chain combines TRBV6-5 with TRBJ1-2, with a tentative D call TRBD1 (6 bases). The CDR3 covers 14 residues. Looked up from germline, CDR1 is MNHEY and CDR2 is SVGAGI. V was clipped by 5 bases and J by 4 bases, with 14 bases between them. The CDR3 loop reads CASSTRGGFYGYTF. For the CDR3, the DNA is TGTGCCAGCAGTACCAGAGGGGGGTTCTATGGCTACACCTTC.

The chain combines TRBV7-9 with TRBJ2-7, with a tentative D call TRBD2 (7 bases). Germline V gene data show CDR1 as SEHNR and CDR2 as FQNEAQ (reference sequence). The CDR3 length is 17 residues. V lost 5 bases and J 0 bases, leaving 20 bases between the germline ends. Here the CDR3 DNA reads TGTGCCAGCAGCCGCGGGGGCCCCGGATCGGGCTCCTACGAGCAGTACTTC. It specifies CASSRGGPGSGSYEQYF.

The count of this clone is one. The chain recombines TRBV30 with TRBJ2-1; either TRBD1 or TRBD2 may supply D (5 bases each). Per the germline V gene, CDR1 is GTSNPN and CDR2 is SVGIG (reference sequence). The V gene lost 5 bases and the J gene lost 3 bases, with 14 bases spanning the gap. The CDR3 contains 14 residues. This CDR3 is CAWGGEAVYNEQFF. CDR3 nucleotide sequence: TGTGCCTGGGGGGGAGAAGCGGTCTACAATGAGCAGTTCTTC.

The CDR3 spells CASSPRTPMGTGELFF. CDR3 DNA sequence: TGTGCCAGCAGCCCACGGACTCCGATGGGCACCGGGGAGCTGTTTTTT. V usage is TRBV7-8 and J usage is TRBJ2-2; the D gene is possibly TRBD2 (5 bases). This CDR3 spans 16 amino acids. The V end was cut by 5 bases, the J end by 4 bases, with 17 bases between. Germline V gene data show CDR1 as SGHVS and CDR2 as FQNEAQ.

The chain employs TRBV19 and TRBJ1-6; weak D call: TRBD1 (5 bases). V lost 1 base, J lost 7 bases, and 17 bases lay in between. The CDR3 runs to 17 residues. The V gene's germline CDR1 is LNHDA and CDR2 SQIVND (reference sequence). This CDR3 is CASSIGPPGSGNSPLHF. CDR3 nucleotides: TGTGCCAGTAGTATAGGACCGCCAGGGTCTGGCAATTCACCCCTCCACTTT. Full variable domain (rest looked up from reference TRBV19 and TRBJ1-6): DGGITQSPKYLFRKEGQNVTLSCEQNLNHDAMYWYRQDPGQGLRLIYYSQIVNDFQKGDIAEGYSVSREKKESFPLTVTSAQKNPTAFYLCASSIGPPGSGNSPLHFGNGTRLTVT.

The chain recombines TRBV6-2 or TRBV6-3 with TRBJ1-5; D is unclear. Trimming pared 0 bases from V and 9 bases from J, leaving 9 bases between. From germline, CDR1 is MNHEY and CDR2 SVGEGT. The CDR3 has 13 amino acids. DNA for the CDR3: TGTGCCAGCAGTTACTCCCTACTTGGGCCCCAGCATTTT. Its protein is CASSYSLLGPQHF.

V gene TRBV5-1 combines with J gene TRBJ2-5; 8 bases map to TRBD1. Germline V gives CDR1 SGHRS, CDR2 YFSETQ. Germline trimming cut 0 bases from V and 5 bases from J; bases unmatched to any gene: 0. This CDR3 spans 13 amino acids. This chain's CDR3 is CASSLGQGETQYF. CDR3 DNA: TGCGCCAGCAGCTTGGGACAGGGGGAGACCCAGTACTTC.

The rearrangement links TRBV11-3 to TRBJ1-1; 8 nucleotides line up with TRBD1. Germline loops: CDR1 SGHNT, CDR2 YENEEA. The CDR3 extends over 15 amino acids. V lost 4 bases, J lost 3 bases, and 7 bases stayed unmatched. As DNA, the CDR3 is TGTGCCAGCAGCTCCCAGGGGGCGCTGGACACTGAAGCTTTCTTT. Translated: CASSSQGALDTEAFF.

The chain combines TRBV4-3 with TRBJ2-7; possibly TRBD1 or TRBD2 for D (5 bases each). The CDR3 totals 16 residues. Trimming took off 0 bases at V and 6 bases at J, with 18 bases between the two ends. Germline V gene data show CDR1 as LGHNA and CDR2 as YSLEER. This CDR3 reads CASSQDRAGKGFEQYF. In DNA, the CDR3 is TGCGCCAGCAGCCAAGATCGCGCCGGGAAGGGGTTCGAGCAGTACTTC.

This sequence joins TRBV5-4 and TRBJ2-5, with 8 bases that match TRBD1. This CDR3 has 13 residues. V gave up 4 bases and J gave up 3 bases; unmatched junction bases: 2. CDR1 is SGHNT and CDR2 is YYREEE in the germline V gene (reference sequence). This CDR3 reads CASSPDREETQYF. CDR3 in DNA: TGTGCCAGCAGCCCGGACAGGGAAGAGACCCAGTACTTC.

This chain uses TRBV18 with TRBJ1-1, with D possibly matching TRBD1 (5 bases). CDR1 is KGHSH and CDR2 is LQKENI in the germline V gene. The CDR3 is 18 amino acids. The V gene lost 0 bases and the J gene lost 0 bases, with 17 bases spanning the gap. The chain's CDR3 is CASSPPQQGEYMNTEAFF. Here the CDR3 DNA reads TGTGCCAGCTCACCACCCCAGCAGGGAGAGTACATGAACACTGAAGCTTTCTTT.

This chain links TRBV7-3 with TRBJ1-4, with D possibly TRBD1 on 6 matching bases. V lost 1 base to trimming and J lost 11 bases, with 17 bases between them. Germline V gene sequence: CDR1 SGHTA, CDR2 FQGTGA. This CDR3 region has 15 residues. The CDR3 DNA is TGTGCCAGCAGCTTAAGGGGGGCGCGGCGCGTGAAACTGTTTTTT. It specifies CASSLRGARRVKLFF.

The count of this clone is one. This sequence joins TRBV7-9 and TRBJ1-1; the D gene is possibly TRBD1 (5 bases). V lost 5 bases, J lost 3 bases, and 10 bases lay in between. Germline-derived CDR1 and CDR2 are SEHNR and FQNEAQ (reference sequence). The CDR3 is 13 residues long. CDR3 amino acids: CASSRAGDTEAFF. The DNA of the CDR3 is TGTGCCAGCAGCCGGGCGGGGGACACTGAAGCTTTCTTT.

This clone was found once. The genes are TRBV12-3 or TRBV12-4 and TRBJ2-3; D uncertain. This CDR3 contains 12 residues. V lost 7 bases and J lost 0, with 5 bases in between. The CDR3 here is CASTLSTDTQYF. CDR3 bases: TGTGCCAGCACCCTCAGCACAGATACGCAGTATTTT.

The chain employs TRBV19 and TRBJ1-6; a possible D gene is TRBD1 (5 bases). CDR1 is LNHDA and CDR2 is SQIVND in the germline V gene (reference sequence). CDR3 length: 15 residues. V lost 2 bases and J 9 bases, leaving 14 bases between the germline ends. In nucleotides, the CDR3 is TGTGCCAGTAGTATATTGACACAGACAGCTTCACCCCTCCACTTT. Protein sequence: CASSILTQTASPLHF.

The rearrangement joins TRBV10-3 to TRBJ2-1, with D unclear. The V end was cut by 2 bases, the J end by 9 bases, with 11 bases between. CDR3 size: 13 residues. From germline, CDR1 is ENHRY and CDR2 SYGVKD. The CDR3 coding sequence is TGTGCCATCAGTGAGAGCTTCGTCACTGAGCAGTTCTTC. This gives the protein CAISESFVTEQFF.